These T cell receptor beta chains were read from a single sample in a study of shared clonotypes between healthy human individuals. Repertoires were generated with immunoSEQ multiplex PCR, while TCRdb's copy carries only in-frame clones and drops some. The sample carries some 1.5 million clones, 98% recorded once. Sample: naive CD4+ T cells sorted from blood. These receptors all come from a man aged 25 to 45 in good health. Each CDR3 is given with its conserved first and last residue. Each record gives: D gene, CDR3 length, clone size, V gene, J gene, CDR3 protein, CDR3 DNA. The D gene is left open where the match is weak. Size tells how often a clone was seen (once, few, many) or the class of an expanded clone, and some rows leave it out.

-	15	-	TRBV19	TRBJ2-1	CASHTRGAGHNEQFF	TGTGCCTCTCACACCCGGGGAGCGGGCCACAATGAGCAGTTCTTC
-	16	-	TRBV2	TRBJ2-7	CASMGKDSPLSYEQYF	TGTGCCAGCATGGGGAAGGACAGTCCTCTCTCCTACGAGCAGTACTTC
TRBD1	16	-	TRBV19	TRBJ2-7	CASSLTTGIGTYEQYF	TGTGCCAGTAGTCTTACGACAGGGATAGGGACCTACGAGCAGTACTTC
-	13	once	TRBV4-1	TRBJ1-2	CASSLTENYGYTF	TGCGCCAGCAGCCTCACAGAGAACTATGGCTACACCTTC
-	12	-	TRBV4-3	TRBJ2-7	CASSQLGTEQYF	TGCGCCAGCAGCCAACTAGGCACCGAGCAGTACTTC
TRBD1	16	once	TRBV28	TRBJ2-7	CASSPGTGAKSYEQYF	TGTGCCAGCAGTCCTGGGACAGGGGCTAAATCCTACGAGCAGTACTTC
-	15	-	TRBV12-2	TRBJ2-3	CASRTGLAAADTQYF	TGTGCAAGTCGCACCGGACTAGCGGCCGCGGATACGCAGTATTTT
-	14	-	TRBV30	TRBJ2-7	CAWSWTNVFYEQYF	TGTGCCTGGAGTTGGACCAACGTCTTCTACGAGCAGTACTTC
-	11	-	TRBV5-6	TRBJ2-3	CASSLGDTQYF	TGTGCCAGCAGCTTGGGAGATACGCAGTATTTT
-	14	-	TRBV18	TRBJ1-3	CASSLQGAPSSIYF	TGTGCCAGCTCACTCCAAGGAGCACCCTCCTCCATATATTTT
TRBD2	16	once	TRBV11-2	TRBJ2-2	CASQPAGGLNTGELFF	TGTGCCAGTCAGCCAGCGGGAGGACTGAACACCGGGGAGCTGTTTTTT
-	12	-	TRBV6-6	TRBJ1-1	CASWAGNTEAFF	TGTGCCAGCTGGGCGGGGAACACTGAAGCTTTCTTT
-	12	-	TRBV6-5	TRBJ1-2	CASSYGDVGYTF	TGTGCCAGCAGTTACGGGGACGTCGGCTACACCTTC
-	14	-	TRBV10-3	TRBJ1-1	CAISEVRPGTEAFF	TGTGCCATCAGTGAGGTCCGACCGGGGACTGAAGCTTTCTTT
-	12	-	TRBV29-1	TRBJ2-1	CSGRDVGGEQFF	TGCAGCGGCCGGGACGTTGGGGGTGAGCAGTTCTTC
-	15	-	TRBV5-1	TRBJ1-3	CASSSGSVLGDTIYF	TGCGCCAGCAGCTCCGGGTCCGTCCTAGGAGACACCATATATTTT
-	15	-	TRBV6-5	TRBJ2-7	CASSYGQGKTYEQYF	TGTGCCAGCAGTTACGGGCAGGGGAAGACCTACGAGCAGTACTTC
-	13	-	TRBV5-1	TRBJ2-1	CASTRDEYNEQFF	TGCGCCAGCACCCGGGACGAATACAATGAGCAGTTCTTC
-	15	-	TRBV25-1	TRBJ2-2	CASSGDRPNTGELFF	TGTGCCAGCAGTGGGGATAGGCCGAACACCGGGGAGCTGTTTTTT
-	15	-	TRBV6-6	TRBJ1-1	CASSYSRGAGTEAFF	TGTGCCAGCAGTTACTCGAGGGGGGCTGGCACTGAAGCTTTCTTT
-	13	-	TRBV28	TRBJ1-4	CATEDGRPSKLFF	TGTGCCACCGAGGACGGCAGACCGTCAAAACTGTTTTTT
-	14	-	TRBV6-1	TRBJ1-5	CASTSQGQHQPQHF	TGTGCCAGCACCAGTCAGGGTCAGCATCAGCCCCAGCATTTT
TRBD2	16	-	TRBV29-1	TRBJ2-5	CSVLGGLADLRETQYF	TGCAGCGTTCTGGGGGGACTAGCGGATCTCCGGGAGACCCAGTACTTC
-	13	-	TRBV2	TRBJ1-5	CATDLERGQPQHF	TGTGCCACCGACCTCGAACGGGGGCAGCCCCAGCATTTT
TRBD1	15	-	TRBV11-2	TRBJ2-7	CASSSNRGRWGEQYF	TGTGCCAGCAGCTCAAACAGGGGGCGATGGGGCGAGCAGTACTTC
TRBD1	16	-	TRBV6-1	TRBJ2-1	CASSADRDRLYNEQFF	TGTGCCAGCAGTGCGGACCGGGACAGGTTGTACAATGAGCAGTTCTTC
-	17	-	TRBV7-6	TRBJ2-5	CASSLLSGRPVQETQYF	TGTGCCAGCAGCTTATTGTCGGGCAGGCCCGTACAAGAGACCCAGTACTTC
-	17	-	TRBV27	TRBJ2-2	CASSIRFGTANTGELFF	TGTGCCAGCAGTATACGTTTTGGGACGGCGAACACCGGGGAGCTGTTTTTT